The 19 T cell receptor beta chains reported below all come from one sample, sequenced in a study of blood T cell repertoires in COVID-19 (dated by TCRdb to 2020 to 2022). Libraries were built with the immunoSEQ multiplex PCR assay. The immuneACCESS repertoire file appears here via TCRdb, limited to in-frame rearrangements. These files lack a portion of the clones; in checked studies, under half of the deficit traces to unresolved V genes, and the cause of the others is not known. This sample holds approximately 140,000 clones; 70% to 80% were observed only once. About 15% of the sample rests with the top ten. Input material: peripheral blood. The receptors come from a man between 45 and 60 years old with acute or convalescent COVID-19.

This sequence joins TRBV6-6 and TRBJ2-2; 11 bases map to TRBD2. CDR3 length equals 15 residues. V was clipped by 2 bases and J by 5 bases; unmatched bases: 1. Germline assignment: CDR1 MNHNY and CDR2 SVGAGI (reference sequence). CDR3 amino acids: CASSYIAGGTGELFF. CDR3 sequence (DNA): TGTGCCAGCAGTTACATAGCGGGGGGGACCGGGGAGCTGTTTTTT.

V usage is TRBV6-5 and J usage is TRBJ1-5; the D gene is possibly TRBD1 (6 bases). CDR3 size: 15 residues. With 7 bases removed from V and 2 bases from J, the gap between germline ends came to 15 bases. The germline gives CDR1 MNHEY, CDR2 SVGAGI. The CDR3 DNA reads as TGTGCCAGCATCTTTCTCCCAGGGGGCAATCAGCCCCAGCATTTT. Its protein is CASIFLPGGNQPQHF.

This clone was seen once. This chain connects TRBV28 to TRBJ2-5; D is unresolved. V lost 8 bases and J lost 2, with 6 bases in between. The germline V gene encodes CDR1 MDHEN and CDR2 SYDVKM. The CDR3 runs 11 residues. The DNA of the CDR3 is TGTGCCAGCCAGTCTCAAGAGACCCAGTACTTC. It translates to CASQSQETQYF.

The rearrangement uses TRBV4-1 and TRBJ2-1, with D perhaps matching TRBD2 (6 bases). Trimming took 1 base from V and 6 from J, leaving 10 bases between them. This CDR3 has 14 residues. Germline V gene lookup returns CDR1 MGHRA and CDR2 YSYEKL. The CDR3 here is CASSQGRDGNEQFF. The DNA for the CDR3 is TGCGCCAGCAGCCAAGGGCGGGATGGCAATGAGCAGTTCTTC.

This clone has only a few counts. The rearrangement links TRBV19 to TRBJ1-5; possible D gene TRBD1, 5 bases. CDR1 is LNHDA, CDR2 SQIVND, per germline (reference sequence). The CDR3 spans 16 residues. Trimming shortened V by 1 base and J by 7 bases, and 17 bases separated the two germline ends. The CDR3 protein is CASSIGGREGRQPQHF. CDR3 sequence (DNA): TGTGCCAGTAGTATAGGAGGCAGGGAAGGGCGACAGCCCCAGCATTTT.

This chain links TRBV3-1 (or the pseudogene TRBV3-2) with TRBJ1-1; a possible D gene is TRBD1 (6 bases). Deletions cut 1 base from V and 7 bases from J, with 10 bases between. CDR1 LGHDT and CDR2 YNNKEL come from the germline V gene (reference sequence). The CDR3 runs to 13 residues. Written as DNA, the CDR3 is TGTGCCAGCAGCCAAGGCAGGGGCCTTGAAGCTTTCTTT. Translated, it gives CASSQGRGLEAFF.

This clone was detected only a few times. This chain joins TRBV18 and TRBJ1-1; maybe TRBD1 (5 bases). Trimming pared 2 bases from V and 1 base from J, leaving 11 bases between. The CDR3 covers 15 residues. The germline V gene encodes CDR1 KGHSH and CDR2 LQKENI. CDR3 sequence: CASSPTQGQNTEAFF. CDR3 bases: TGTGCCAGCTCACCAACGCAGGGCCAGAACACTGAAGCTTTCTTT.

The J gene is TRBJ2-7, the V gene TRBV6-1; 9 positions agree with TRBD1. Per germline, CDR1 MNHNS and CDR2 SASEGT. The CDR3 loop spans 16 amino acids. Trimming at V came to 4 bases and at J to 1 base, leaving 8 bases not matched to a gene. The CDR3, as DNA: TGTGCCAGCAGTGCCGGACAGGGGTTCCTGTCCTACGAGCAGTACGTC. It codes for CASSAGQGFLSYEQYV.

This chain uses TRBV7-9 with TRBJ2-7, with 7 bases that match TRBD1. Germline CDR1 SEHNR, CDR2 FQNEAQ (reference sequence). CDR3 size: 14 residues. The J segment lost 0 bases and the V segment lost 4 bases, leaving 3 bases of the junction unmatched. CDR3 DNA sequence: TGTGCCAGCAGCTCCGGGACAGTCTCCTACGAGCAGTACTTC. It translates to CASSSGTVSYEQYF.

The CDR3 DNA reads TGTGCCAGCAGTTACAAGGCGGGTGGCAATCAGCCCCAGCATTTT. This translates into CASSYKAGGNQPQHF. The chain links TRBV6-5 to TRBJ1-5; no clear D gene. Per the germline V gene, CDR1 is MNHEY and CDR2 is SVGAGI. The V end was cut by 2 bases, the J end by 2 bases, with 10 bases between. The CDR3 is 15 residues long.

This clone was observed a few times. V is TRBV4-1 and J is TRBJ2-7; TRBD2 matches 8 bases. J gave up 2 bases and V 2 bases, and 5 bases lay outside the gene matches. Germline V gene lookup returns CDR1 MGHRA and CDR2 YSYEKL. This CDR3 is 15 amino acids long. CDR3 nucleotides: TGCGCCAGCAGCCAACTTGCGGGGGGAACCTACGAGCAGTACTTC. Translating it yields CASSQLAGGTYEQYF.

This sequence joins TRBV5-5 and TRBJ2-1; 12 positions agree with TRBD2. The germline V gene has CDR1 SGHKS and CDR2 YYEKEE (reference sequence). The CDR3 is 19 residues long. V gave up 2 bases and J gave up 0 bases; unmatched junction bases: 9. The DNA for the CDR3 is TGTGCCAGCAGCTTCTCGCCTAGCGGGGGGGTAGGCTCCTACAATGAGCAGTTCTTC. This encodes CASSFSPSGGVGSYNEQFF.

The V gene is TRBV10-1, the J gene TRBJ2-2, with TRBD2 matching over 10 bases. This CDR3 is 13 amino acids long. With 9 bases clipped from V and 7 bases from J, the junction kept 5 bases outside the gene matches. Germline CDR1 reads WNHNN; CDR2 reads SYGVQD (reference sequence). Here the CDR3 DNA reads TGCGCCAGTGGACTAGCGGTTAACGGGGAGCTGTTTTTT. Residues: CASGLAVNGELFF.

This clone has just one count. This rearrangement joins TRBV20-1 to TRBJ1-2; D remains ambiguous. The CDR3 extends over 15 amino acids. Germline-derived CDR1 and CDR2 are DFQATT and SNEGSKA (reference sequence). Trimming pared 3 bases from V and 5 bases from J, leaving 19 bases between. The CDR3 sequence: CSASSTPGQTYGYTF. CDR3 coding DNA: TGCAGTGCTAGTTCCACCCCCGGCCAGACATATGGCTACACCTTC.

The J gene is TRBJ1-2, the V gene TRBV6-5; TRBD1 might be the D (5 bases). V was shortened by 10 bases and J by 8 bases, with 20 bases between the two germline ends. This CDR3 spans 13 amino acids. In germline, CDR1 is MNHEY, CDR2 SVGAGI. The CDR3 coding sequence is TGTGCCACTAGGACCGGGGGAAGGGTGGGCTACACCTTC. Translated, it gives CATRTGGRVGYTF.

The V and J genes are TRBV15 and TRBJ1-4, with 10 positions matching TRBD1. Germline V gives CDR1 LNHNV, CDR2 YYDKDF (reference sequence). V lost 5 bases to trimming and J lost 6 bases; unmatched junction nucleotides: 3. This CDR3 spans 14 amino acids. This chain's CDR3 is CATSYGTGDEKLFF. The CDR3 nucleotides are TGTGCCACCAGCTACGGGACAGGGGATGAAAAACTGTTTTTT.

The chain couples TRBV9 to TRBJ1-2; a weak D match, TRBD1 (5 bases). Germline V gene sequence: CDR1 SGDLS, CDR2 YYNGEE. V lost 4 bases and J lost 1, with 11 bases in between. The CDR3 contains 14 residues. The CDR3 spells CASSLQTDNYGYTF. The CDR3, as DNA: TGTGCCAGCAGCCTCCAGACAGATAACTATGGCTACACCTTC. Together with reference TRBV9 and TRBJ1-2, the CDR3 gives the full variable domain: DSGVTQTPKHLITATGQRVTLRCSPRSGDLSVYWYQQSLDQGLQFLIQYYNGEERAKGNILERFSAQQFPDLHSELNLSSLELGDSALYFCASSLQTDNYGYTFGSGTRLTVV.

This clone was found once. DNA for the CDR3: TGCGCCAGCAGCTTGGACGGGGGGAACACTGAAGCTTTCTTT. Protein product: CASSLDGGNTEAFF. J is TRBJ1-1 and V is TRBV5-1; the D gene is possibly TRBD1 (5 bases). There are 14 residues in the CDR3. V gave up 0 bases and J gave up 1 base, with 7 bases separating them. Germline CDR1 is SGHRS and CDR2 is YFSETQ.

The rearrangement uses TRBV5-4 and TRBJ2-4; 12 bases line up with TRBD1. Germline CDR1 and CDR2: SGHNT and YYREEE (reference sequence). After removal of 3 bases from V and 0 bases from J, the junction contained 10 bases not matched to a gene. CDR3 length equals 19 residues. The chain's CDR3 is CASSWGPGQGAEAKNIQYF. CDR3 in DNA: TGTGCCAGCAGCTGGGGCCCGGGACAGGGGGCGGAAGCCAAAAACATTCAGTACTTC.